The 30 T cell receptor beta chains listed next were all sequenced from one sample in a study of cytomegalovirus exposure and HLA in healthy donors. Primers included in the PCR were 60 Vbeta and 13 Jbeta primers. Assay used: immunoSEQ multiplex PCR; TCRdb lists only in-frame clones, some missing. The sample consists of more than 140,000 clones, 77% of them appearing once. The sequencing input was PBMCs. The receptors were sampled from a female donor in good health and CMV-seronegative.

The V and J genes are TRBV19 and TRBJ2-3, with TRBD2 identical over 7 bases. The CDR3 spans 15 residues. J gave up 2 bases and V 3 bases, and 5 bases lay outside the gene matches. Germline lookup yields CDR1 LNHDA and CDR2 SQIVND (reference sequence). The CDR3 sequence: CASSIEGGPTDTQYF. In DNA, the CDR3 is TGTGCCAGTAGTATCGAGGGAGGGCCCACAGATACGCAGTATTTT.

This clone was counted between two and nine times. The gene calls are TRBV2 and TRBJ2-1, with 7 bases matching TRBD2. Germline assignment: CDR1 SNHLY and CDR2 FYNNEI. The ends lost 8 bases at V and 5 bases at J; junction bases unmatched: 12. CDR3 length: 15 amino acids. The CDR3: CASWSSERGNNEQFF. The CDR3 DNA sequence: TGTGCCAGCTGGAGTAGCGAGCGGGGAAACAATGAGCAGTTCTTC.

The chain couples TRBV5-1 to TRBJ1-5, with D possibly being TRBD1 (6 bases). Between the trimmed V and J ends, which lost 2 bases and 8 bases, there was a span of 17 bases. The germline CDR1 and CDR2 sequences are SGHRS and YFSETQ. The CDR3 is 15 residues long. CDR3 residues: CASSLDTGSGKPQHF. In DNA, the CDR3 is TGCGCCAGCAGCTTAGATACAGGGTCAGGCAAGCCCCAGCATTTT.

The chain is built from TRBV19 and TRBJ1-2, with 8 bases that match TRBD1. In germline, CDR1 is LNHDA, CDR2 SQIVND (reference sequence). Germline trimming cut 4 bases from V and 7 bases from J; bases unmatched to any gene: 8. The CDR3 totals 14 residues. The CDR3 region has the DNA TGTGCCAGTAGTACCCACATGGACAGGGTTGGCTACACCTTC. This codes for CASSTHMDRVGYTF.

This chain connects TRBV14 to TRBJ1-4; D call uncertain. This CDR3 is 17 amino acids long. Trimming shortened V by 1 base and J by 0 bases, and 12 bases separated the two germline ends. The V gene's germline CDR1 is SGHDN and CDR2 FVKESK. This CDR3 reads CASSQGTAFSTNEKLFF. CDR3 DNA: TGTGCCAGCAGCCAAGGAACAGCCTTTTCAACTAATGAAAAACTGTTTTTT.

The gene calls are TRBV13 and TRBJ2-7, with D perhaps TRBD2 (6 bases). V lost 2 bases and J 6 bases, leaving 14 bases between the germline ends. The germline CDR1 and CDR2 sequences are PRHDT and FYEKMQ (reference sequence). There are 14 residues in the CDR3. The CDR3 nucleotides read TGTGCCAGCAGCTTACTCCGCGGGGCGGGCGAGCAGTACTTC. It translates to CASSLLRGAGEQYF.

The chain is built from TRBV7-9 and TRBJ2-2, with TRBD2 identical over 14 bases. The V gene end was trimmed by 4 bases and the J gene end by 3 bases; junction bases not matched to a gene: 10. The CDR3 sequence is 19 residues long. The germline CDR1 and CDR2 sequences are SEHNR and FQNEAQ (reference sequence). Here the CDR3 reads CASSYTGLAGAQDTGELFF. In DNA form, the CDR3 reads TGTGCCAGCAGCTACACGGGACTAGCGGGGGCCCAGGACACCGGGGAGCTGTTTTTT.

The rearrangement links TRBV7-9 to TRBJ1-3; D might be TRBD1 (6 bases). The germline gives CDR1 SEHNR, CDR2 FQNEAQ (reference sequence). The CDR3 spans 14 residues. The V and J ends lost 9 bases and 0 bases respectively, with 12 bases between them. For the CDR3, the DNA is TGTGCCAGTGATGGGGGCCTCTCTGGAAACACCATATATTTT. This sequence encodes CASDGGLSGNTIYF.

A single count supports this clone. The rearrangement joins TRBV9 to TRBJ1-2; tentatively, D is TRBD1 (6 bases). Between the trimmed V and J ends, which lost 4 bases and 3 bases, there was a span of 19 bases. Germline V gives CDR1 SGDLS, CDR2 YYNGEE. The CDR3 contains 16 residues. CDR3 nucleotides: TGTGCCAGCAGCAAACAGGGCTGGGCGGTCGACTATGGCTACACCTTC. Translation gives CASSKQGWAVDYGYTF.

This rearrangement joins TRBV9 to TRBJ2-5, with TRBD1 as a possible D gene (6 bases). The CDR3 covers 16 residues. Trimming shortened V by 1 base and J by 4 bases, and 17 bases separated the two germline ends. The germline V gene has CDR1 SGDLS and CDR2 YYNGEE. CDR3 loop: CASSVSGKQGGETQYF. Here the CDR3 DNA reads TGTGCCAGCAGCGTATCCGGCAAACAGGGCGGAGAGACCCAGTACTTC.

The rearrangement joins TRBV2 to TRBJ2-7; D is unresolved. This CDR3 has 12 residues. CDR1 is SNHLY, CDR2 FYNNEI, per germline. The V and J ends lost 3 bases and 4 bases respectively, with 7 bases between them. CDR3 nucleotide sequence: TGTGCCAGCAGTGAGTCTATATACGAGCAGTACTTC. Translating it yields CASSESIYEQYF.

The chain recombines TRBV6-1 with TRBJ2-7; D is uncertain. Trimming shortened V by 2 bases and J by 0 bases, and 11 bases separated the two germline ends. The germline gives CDR1 MNHNS, CDR2 SASEGT. The CDR3 length is 15 residues. CDR3 loop: CASSELAESSYEQYF. DNA for the CDR3: TGTGCCAGCAGTGAATTGGCTGAAAGCTCCTACGAGCAGTACTTC.

This clone turned up a few times. The chain has TRBV19 and TRBJ2-7; 9 bases are shared with TRBD1. The V gene end was trimmed by 6 bases and the J gene end by 2 bases; junction bases not matched to a gene: 8. In germline, CDR1 is LNHDA, CDR2 SQIVND (reference sequence). The CDR3 totals 15 residues. The CDR3 region has the DNA TGTGCCAGTAGGCCGGTTCGGGACAGGGCCTACGAGCAGTACTTC. It is translated as CASRPVRDRAYEQYF.

V and J are TRBV19 and TRBJ1-4; 7 nucleotides align to TRBD1. The CDR3 runs to 18 residues. Germline CDR1 and CDR2: LNHDA and SQIVND (reference sequence). V was clipped by 7 bases and J by 1 base; unmatched bases: 15. The CDR3 region is CASTPQLDRVRTNEKLFF. DNA of the CDR3: TGTGCCAGTACCCCTCAATTAGACAGGGTTAGAACTAATGAAAAACTGTTTTTT.

This rearrangement joins TRBV2 to TRBJ2-7; unclear D gene. V lost 0 bases, J lost 0 bases, and 12 bases lay in between. Germline assignment: CDR1 SNHLY and CDR2 FYNNEI. The CDR3 has 16 amino acids. The CDR3 DNA reads as TGTGCCAGCAGTGAAGCGCGACTGCGGAGCTCCTACGAGCAGTACTTC. Its translation is CASSEARLRSSYEQYF.

This chain uses TRBV7-6 with TRBJ1-5; no reliable D call. The V and J ends lost 5 bases and 2 bases respectively, with 13 bases between them. Germline V gene lookup returns CDR1 SGHVS and CDR2 FNYEAQ. The CDR3 loop spans 15 amino acids. In nucleotides, the CDR3 is TGTGCCAGCAGCCCCGCCGGGTTGCGCAATCAGCCCCAGCATTTT. Protein: CASSPAGLRNQPQHF.

The gene calls are TRBV2 and TRBJ1-2, with D possibly being TRBD1 (6 bases). V lost 4 bases and J lost 0, with 6 bases in between. The length of the CDR3 is 13 residues. Germline-derived CDR1 and CDR2 are SNHLY and FYNNEI. This CDR3 is CASSGQANYGYTF. The CDR3 DNA reads TGTGCCAGCAGTGGACAGGCTAACTATGGCTACACCTTC.

This clone showed up just a few times. This chain joins TRBV6-1 and TRBJ1-5, with D unresolved. The germline V gene encodes CDR1 MNHNS and CDR2 SASEGT. The CDR3 totals 13 residues. Trimming removed 4 bases from V and 4 bases from J, with 8 bases in between. CDR3 loop: CASSATENQPQHF. CDR3 DNA sequence: TGTGCCAGCAGTGCAACAGAAAATCAGCCCCAGCATTTT.

The chain recombines TRBV4-1 with TRBJ2-1; D perhaps matches TRBD2 (6 bases). Germline CDR1 is MGHRA and CDR2 is YSYEKL. The V and J ends lost 4 bases and 5 bases respectively, with 18 bases between them. CDR3 length: 16 amino acids. Here the CDR3 reads CASSRVLGGLDNEQFF. In DNA, the CDR3 is TGCGCCAGCAGCCGGGTTTTGGGGGGTCTGGACAATGAGCAGTTCTTC.

This rearrangement joins TRBV7-2 to TRBJ1-2; 7 bases line up with TRBD1. Germline V gives CDR1 SGHTA, CDR2 FQGNSA. V was clipped by 5 bases and J by 8 bases; unmatched bases: 26. The CDR3 contains 19 residues. CDR3 nucleotide sequence: TGTGCCAGCAGCCCTAAGACAGGGAGATCCTCGCAATTTGCGTCCGGCTACACCTTC. Its translation is CASSPKTGRSSQFASGYTF. The entire variable domain, with the rest obtained from reference TRBV7-2 and TRBJ1-2, is as follows: GAGVSQSPSNKVTEKGKDVELRCDPISGHTALYWYRQSLGQGLEFLIYFQGNSAPDKSGLPSDRFSAERTGGSVSTLTIQRTQQEDSAVYLCASSPKTGRSSQFASGYTFGSGTRLTVV.

The sample holds a few counts of this clone. The V gene is TRBV28, the J gene TRBJ2-5, with a tentative D call TRBD1 (6 bases). TRBJ2-7 explains the end of the DNA better; the J call may be wrong. CDR1 and CDR2 from the germline V gene are MDHEN and SYDVKM. The CDR3 length is 14 residues. DNA for the CDR3: TGTGCCAGCAGAGAAACAGGGCCGGCCTACGAGCAGTACTTC. Protein: CASRETGPAYEQYF.

The chain is built from TRBV19 and TRBJ1-2, with D tentatively TRBD1 (5 bases). Germline V gives CDR1 LNHDA, CDR2 SQIVND (reference sequence). The CDR3 totals 14 residues. Trimming stripped 8 bases from V and 4 bases from J, with 17 bases between. CDR3 loop: CASVRQRQPYGYTF. CDR3 sequence (DNA): TGTGCCAGTGTTAGACAGCGTCAACCCTATGGCTACACCTTC.

This clone occurred a few times. This rearrangement joins TRBV12-5 to TRBJ1-2; 7 bases are a match to TRBD1. This CDR3 is built from 13 residues. In germline, CDR1 is LGHNT, CDR2 FRNRAP. V shed 6 bases and J 2 bases; nucleotides not matched to a gene: 3. CDR3 in DNA: TGTGCTAGTGGGGGGACAGCGAACTATGGCTACACCTTC. This codes for CASGGTANYGYTF.

This clone appeared a few times. This chain connects TRBV5-1 to TRBJ2-4, with D possibly being TRBD1 (6 bases). The CDR3 extends over 13 amino acids. CDR1 and CDR2 (germline): SGHRS, YFSETQ. V was trimmed by 0 bases and J by 9 bases, leaving 10 bases between them. CDR3 coding DNA: TGCGCCAGCAGCTTGGACAAACAGGGCATTCAGTACTTC. Translation: CASSLDKQGIQYF.

This chain uses TRBV18 with TRBJ1-2; D call uncertain. The CDR3 contains 17 residues. Per the germline V gene, CDR1 is KGHSH and CDR2 is LQKENI. Trimming took off 4 bases at V and 4 bases at J, with 22 bases between the two ends. CDR3 amino acids: CASSLAREQILVYGYTF. The DNA for the CDR3 is TGTGCCAGCTCACTGGCCCGCGAACAGATTTTGGTCTATGGCTACACCTTC.

The CDR3 loop reads CASSAREQNGHEQYF. DNA for the CDR3: TGTGCCAGCTCAGCGCGGGAGCAGAATGGCCACGAGCAGTACTTC. The rearrangement joins TRBV27 to TRBJ2-7; TRBD2 agrees at 7 bases. This CDR3 comprises 15 residues. Looked up from germline, CDR1 is MNHEY and CDR2 is SMNVEV (reference sequence). The V gene end was trimmed by 8 bases and the J gene end by 5 bases; junction bases not matched to a gene: 15.

The chain recombines TRBV7-9 with TRBJ2-5; TRBD1 aligns across 9 bases. V lost 4 bases and J lost 2; bases outside the gene matches: 2. CDR3 length equals 14 residues. CDR1 SEHNR and CDR2 FQNEAQ come from the germline V gene (reference sequence). CDR3 nucleotide sequence: TGTGCCAGCAGCTCACAGGGGGCGCAAGAGACCCAGTACTTC. This sequence encodes CASSSQGAQETQYF. Based on the CDR3 plus reference TRBV7-9 and TRBJ2-5, the full variable domain is DTGVSQNPRHKITKRGQNVTFRCDPISEHNRLYWYRQTLGQGPEFLTYFQNEAQLEKSRLLSDRFSAERPKGSFSTLEIQRTEQGDSAMYLCASSSQGAQETQYFGPGTRLLVL.

The rearrangement uses TRBV2 and TRBJ2-5; D not certain. Near its end, the DNA agrees better with TRBJ2-7, so the J call may be wrong. This CDR3 region has 15 residues. Germline CDR1 and CDR2: SNHLY and FYNNEI. The CDR3 region has the DNA TGTGCCAGCAGTGAAGTTGCCAATTCGAACTACGAGCAGTACTTC. Translated: CASSEVANSNYEQYF.

The rearrangement joins TRBV9 to TRBJ2-1; 7 nucleotides match TRBD2. The CDR3 has 17 amino acids. In germline, CDR1 is SGDLS, CDR2 YYNGEE. V gave up 0 bases and J gave up 2 bases; unmatched junction bases: 8. The CDR3 DNA is TGTGCCAGCAGCGTAGCCTCATTAGCGGGTCCCTACAATGAGCAGTTCTTC. This sequence encodes CASSVASLAGPYNEQFF.

The chain's CDR3 is CASSLLGDSPYEQYF. CDR3 DNA sequence: TGCGCCAGCAGCTTACTAGGGGACAGTCCCTACGAGCAGTACTTC. The V call is TRBV5-1, the J call TRBJ2-5, with 7 bases fitting TRBD1. Gene TRBJ2-7 matches the end of the DNA better, so the J call may be wrong. This CDR3 has 15 amino acids. Germline V gene lookup returns CDR1 SGHRS and CDR2 YFSETQ.